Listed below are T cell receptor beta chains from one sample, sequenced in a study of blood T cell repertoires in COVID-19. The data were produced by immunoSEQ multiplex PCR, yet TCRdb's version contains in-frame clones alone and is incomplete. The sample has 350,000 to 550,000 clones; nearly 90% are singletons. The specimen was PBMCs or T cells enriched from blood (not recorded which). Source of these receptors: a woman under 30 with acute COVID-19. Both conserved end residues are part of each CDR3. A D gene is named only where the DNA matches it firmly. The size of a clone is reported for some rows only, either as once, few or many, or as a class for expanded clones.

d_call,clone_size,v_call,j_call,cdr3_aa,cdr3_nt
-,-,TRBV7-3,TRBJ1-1,CASSFGANTEAFF,TGTGCCAGCAGCTTTGGGGCGAACACTGAAGCTTTCTTT
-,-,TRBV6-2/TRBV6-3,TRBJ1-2,CASSSPGRHGYTF,TGTGCCAGCAGTTCTCCAGGGCGACATGGCTACACCTTC
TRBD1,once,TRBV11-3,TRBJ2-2,CASSLGPGQERTGELFF,TGTGCCAGCAGCTTAGGGCCGGGACAGGAACGCACCGGGGAGCTGTTTTTT
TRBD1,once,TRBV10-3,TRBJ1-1,CAIRNQGADTEAFF,TGTGCCATCAGAAACCAGGGGGCTGACACTGAAGCTTTCTTT
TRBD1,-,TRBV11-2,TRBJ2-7,CASSLQGTAAYEQYF,TGTGCCAGCAGCTTACAAGGGACAGCAGCCTACGAGCAGTACTTC
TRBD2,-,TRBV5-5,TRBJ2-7,CASKGQREYIEQYF,TGTGCCAGCAAAGGTCAGCGGGAGTATATCGAGCAGTACTTC
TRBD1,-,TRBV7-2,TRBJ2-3,CASSNVRGPDTQYF,TGTGCCAGCAGCAATGTCAGGGGGCCAGATACGCAGTATTTT
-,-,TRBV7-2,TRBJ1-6,CASSPWGSPPLHF,TGTGCCAGCAGCCCATGGGGCTCCCCACCCCTCCACTTT
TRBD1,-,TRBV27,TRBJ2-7,CASSHRGQGEQYF,TGTGCCAGCAGTCACAGGGGTCAAGGCGAGCAGTACTTC
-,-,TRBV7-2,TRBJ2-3,CASSLGRLVSTDTQYF,TGTGCCAGCAGCTTAGGGCGACTAGTTAGCACAGATACGCAGTATTTT
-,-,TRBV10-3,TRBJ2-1,CAIRQTSYEQFF,TGTGCCATCAGACAAACTAGTTATGAGCAGTTCTTC
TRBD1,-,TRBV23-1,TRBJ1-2,CANGTGGGTGGYTF,TGCGCCAACGGGACAGGGGGTGGAACGGGTGGCTACACCTTC
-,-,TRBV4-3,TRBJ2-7,CASSGRLNYEQYF,TGCGCCAGCAGCGGGAGATTAAACTACGAGCAGTACTTC
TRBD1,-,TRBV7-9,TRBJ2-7,CASSPGQGALFYEQYF,TGTGCCAGCAGCCCCGGACAGGGGGCGTTATTCTACGAGCAGTACTTC
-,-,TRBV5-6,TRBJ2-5,CASSQNRGSRETQYF,TGTGCCAGCAGCCAGAATCGGGGATCAAGAGAGACCCAGTACTTC
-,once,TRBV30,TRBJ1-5,CAWSPVGRSNQPQHF,TGTGCCTGGTCCCCCGTAGGGAGGAGCAATCAGCCCCAGCATTTT
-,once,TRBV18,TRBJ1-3,CASSPPRITPPPTGNTIYF,TGTGCCAGCTCACCACCGAGGATAACCCCACCACCGACTGGAAACACCATATATTTT
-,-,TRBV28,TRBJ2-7,CASSSLTYEQYF,TGTGCCAGCAGTTCCCTTACCTACGAGCAGTACTTC
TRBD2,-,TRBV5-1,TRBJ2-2,CASTGGTGELFF,TGCGCCAGCACGGGAGGGACCGGGGAGCTGTTTTTT
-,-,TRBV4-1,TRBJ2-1,CASSSSHGNPHEQFF,TGCGCCAGCAGTTCTTCACATGGCAACCCTCATGAGCAGTTCTTC
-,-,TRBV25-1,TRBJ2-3,CASSVGREQYF,TGTGCCAGCAGTGTCGGGAGAGAGCAGTATTTT
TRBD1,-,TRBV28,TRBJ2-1,CASGDSYNEQFF,TGTGCCAGCGGGGACAGCTACAATGAGCAGTTCTTC
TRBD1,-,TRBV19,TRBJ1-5,CASKQGERRNQPQHF,TGTGCCAGTAAACAGGGGGAACGTCGCAATCAGCCCCAGCATTTT
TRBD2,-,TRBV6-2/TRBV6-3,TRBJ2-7,CASSQRETSYEQYF,TGTGCCAGCAGTCAGCGGGAGACCTCCTACGAGCAGTACTTC
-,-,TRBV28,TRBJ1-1,CASSLGRNTEAFF,TGTGCCAGCAGTTTAGGCAGGAACACTGAAGCTTTCTTT
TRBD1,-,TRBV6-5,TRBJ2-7,CASSNRGYEQYF,TGTGCCAGCTCCAACAGGGGCTACGAGCAGTACTTC
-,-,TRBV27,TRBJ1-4,CASSARGTNEKLFF,TGTGCCAGCAGTGCCAGGGGAACTAATGAAAAACTGTTTTTT
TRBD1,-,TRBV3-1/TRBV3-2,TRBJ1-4,CASSLTGADEKLFF,TGTGCCAGCAGCTTGACAGGGGCTGATGAAAAACTGTTTTTT
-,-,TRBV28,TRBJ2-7,CASSSSQTGRYEQYF,TGTGCCAGCAGTTCTAGTCAGACAGGGAGGTACGAGCAGTACTTC
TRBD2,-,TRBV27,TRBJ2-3,CASSLSSGSFTDTQYF,TGTGCCAGCAGTTTATCTAGCGGGAGTTTCACAGATACGCAGTATTTT
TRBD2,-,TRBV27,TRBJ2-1,CASGVAGEQFF,TGTGCCAGCGGAGTAGCGGGTGAGCAGTTCTTC
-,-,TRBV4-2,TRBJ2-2,CASSQSDTGELFF,TGTGCCAGCAGCCAATCTGACACCGGGGAGCTGTTTTTT
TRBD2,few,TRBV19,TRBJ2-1,CASSQTTSRRDEQFF,TGTGCCAGTAGCCAAACGACTAGCCGGAGGGATGAGCAGTTCTTC
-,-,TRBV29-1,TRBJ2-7,CSALEGTSYEQYF,TGCAGCGCCCTTGAGGGAACCTCCTACGAGCAGTACTTC
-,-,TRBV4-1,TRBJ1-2,CASSQEGTGHYGYTF,TGCGCCAGCAGCCAAGAGGGAACAGGTCACTATGGCTACACCTTC
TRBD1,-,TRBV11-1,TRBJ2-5,CASRDRVETQYF,TGTGCCAGCAGAGACAGGGTAGAGACCCAGTACTTC
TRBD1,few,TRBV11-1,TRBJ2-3,CASSLDRGPTDTQYF,TGTGCCAGCAGCTTAGACAGGGGGCCCACAGATACGCAGTATTTT
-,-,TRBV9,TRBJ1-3,CASSFAGNTIYF,TGTGCCAGCAGCTTCGCGGGGAACACCATATATTTT
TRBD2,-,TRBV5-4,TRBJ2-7,CASSSQGLAGESTYF,TGTGCCAGCAGCTCCCAAGGACTAGCGGGAGAGTCAACCTACTTC
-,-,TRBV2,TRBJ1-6,CASSPTPGESPLHF,TGTGCCAGCAGTCCCACTCCGGGGGAGTCACCCCTCCACTTT
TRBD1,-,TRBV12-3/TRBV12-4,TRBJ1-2,CASRSGGSGYTF,TGTGCCAGCAGATCAGGGGGCAGTGGCTACACCTTC
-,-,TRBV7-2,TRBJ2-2,CASTLRGQAATLGELFF,TGTGCCAGCACCTTAAGAGGGCAGGCGGCCACTCTCGGGGAGCTGTTTTTT
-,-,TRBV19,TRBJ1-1,CASSRGGTNTEAFF,TGTGCCAGTAGCCGCGGGGGGACAAACACTGAAGCTTTCTTT
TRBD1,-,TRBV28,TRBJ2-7,CASRPGQGTNEQYF,TGTGCCAGCAGACCGGGACAGGGGACCAACGAGCAGTACTTC
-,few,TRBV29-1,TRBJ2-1,CSVEPYRGYNEQFF,TGCAGCGTTGAACCCTATAGGGGATACAATGAGCAGTTCTTC
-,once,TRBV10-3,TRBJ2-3,CAISGQPTDTQYF,TGTGCCATCAGCGGACAGCCCACAGATACGCAGTATTTT
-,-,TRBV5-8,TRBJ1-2,CASSLDGGARGYTF,TGTGCCAGCAGCTTGGACGGGGGAGCTCGTGGCTACACCTTC